A selection of T cell receptor beta chains follows, all from one sample in a study of human T cells and chemical hapten exposure. TCRdb called the RACE reads again in MiXCR, with one record for every CDR3 protein. The repertoire includes roughly 100,000 distinct CDR3 sequences, under 35% of them detected once, and roughly 2.5% sits in the top ten. The sequencing here drew on whole blood, taken in connection with sensitization to the hapten diphenylcyclopropenone (DPC). The receptors derive from a middle-aged man with alopecia areata. Some clones in this sample may be carry-over from other donors' samples. The CDR3 runs from the conserved cysteine through the conserved F or W. The D gene is left open where the match is weak. Part of the rows lack a size; the others show once, few, many or a class for expanded clones.

TRBD2	TRBV28	TRBJ2-1	few	CASSLWAGVAYNEQFF	TGTGCCAGCAGTTTATGGGCGGGAGTGGCCTACAATGAGCAGTTCTTC
-	TRBV7-2	TRBJ2-1	-	CASSLGAGEQFF	TGTGCCAGCAGCTTGGGGGCGGGGGAGCAGTTCTTC
TRBD1	TRBV6-5	TRBJ1-1	-	CASSRQGAIGTEAFF	TGTGCCAGCAGTAGACAGGGGGCTATCGGCACTGAAGCTTTCTTT
-	TRBV6-1	TRBJ1-6	few	CASSEFETVSNSPLHF	TGTGCCAGCAGTGAATTCGAGACAGTAAGTAATTCACCCCTCCACTTT
TRBD1	TRBV28	TRBJ2-7	few	CASRRTGGHEQYF	TGTGCCAGCAGACGAACAGGGGGCCACGAGCAGTACTTC
-	TRBV27	TRBJ2-7	few	CASSPERAIYEQYF	TGTGCCAGCAGTCCCGAACGAGCGATTTACGAGCAGTACTTC
-	TRBV25-1	TRBJ2-7	few	CASNGGYSYEQYF	TGTGCCAGCAATGGCGGTTACTCCTACGAGCAGTACTTC
-	TRBV28	TRBJ2-7	-	CASVVSGSYEQYF	TGTGCCAGCGTGGTCAGTGGGTCCTACGAGCAGTACTTC
-	TRBV7-9	TRBJ2-1	-	CASSSWGWGNSYNEQFF	TGTGCCAGCAGCTCGTGGGGATGGGGGAACTCCTACAATGAGCAGTTCTTC
TRBD1	TRBV29-1	TRBJ2-5	-	CSHWTGGQETQYF	TGCAGCCACTGGACAGGGGGCCAAGAGACCCAGTACTTC
-	TRBV16	TRBJ1-1	-	CASSQSTANTEAFF	TGTGCCAGCAGCCAATCAACGGCAAACACTGAAGCTTTCTTT
-	TRBV6-5	TRBJ2-5	few	CASSPWTDQETQYF	TGTGCCAGCAGCCCCTGGACAGATCAAGAGACCCAGTACTTC
-	TRBV29-1	TRBJ2-2	-	CSAAWLNTGELFF	TGCAGCGCCGCTTGGCTAAACACCGGGGAGCTGTTTTTT
-	TRBV10-3	TRBJ1-5	-	CAISETLAGSFHQPQHF	TGTGCCATCAGTGAGACCTTAGCAGGGTCCTTCCATCAGCCCCAGCATTTT
-	TRBV6-5	TRBJ2-2	-	CASSYGHKNTGELFF	TGTGCCAGCAGCTACGGGCACAAGAACACCGGGGAGCTGTTTTTT
TRBD1	TRBV5-1	TRBJ1-2	-	CASSRDRVQGYTF	TGCGCCAGCAGCCGCGACAGGGTTCAAGGCTACACCTTC
-	TRBV12-3/TRBV12-4	TRBJ2-5	-	CASSHRMGQETQYF	TGTGCCAGCAGCCACAGAATGGGGCAAGAGACCCAGTACTTC
-	TRBV27	TRBJ2-5	few	CASSLSRGSGETQYF	TGTGCCAGCAGTTTATCACGGGGGAGCGGGGAGACCCAGTACTTC
-	TRBV4-2	TRBJ1-5	-	CASSQDDRGNGRNNQPQHF	TGTGCCAGCAGCCAAGATGATCGGGGGAACGGACGTAATAATCAGCCCCAGCATTTT
-	TRBV5-1	TRBJ2-3	few	CASNIGDTQYF	TGCGCCAGCAACATTGGAGATACGCAGTATTTT
-	TRBV5-1	TRBJ2-3	-	CASSLEFSTDTQYF	TGCGCCAGCAGCTTGGAGTTTAGCACAGATACGCAGTATTTT
-	TRBV12-5	TRBJ1-4	-	CASGGRGSDEKLFF	TGTGCTAGTGGTGGTCGGGGGAGCGATGAAAAACTGTTTTTT
-	TRBV7-8	TRBJ2-4	-	CASSPYTQGKNIQYF	TGTGCCAGCAGCCCATACACACAGGGCAAAAACATTCAGTACTTC
-	TRBV28	TRBJ2-3	-	CASSFIGAHTDTQYF	TGTGCCAGCAGTTTCATAGGGGCTCACACAGATACGCAGTATTTT
TRBD1	TRBV6-2/TRBV6-3	TRBJ2-7	-	CASSSGQGREQYF	TGTGCCAGCAGTTCCGGACAGGGGCGAGAGCAGTACTTC
TRBD2	TRBV3-1	TRBJ2-2	few	CASSEGGRVTGELFF	TGTGCCAGCAGCGAAGGCGGGAGAGTCACCGGGGAGCTGTTTTTT
-	TRBV25-1	TRBJ2-3	-	CASSDQSPHTDTQYF	TGTGCCAGCAGTGATCAAAGTCCGCACACAGATACGCAGTATTTT
-	TRBV7-2	TRBJ2-3	few	CASSWSRDTQYF	TGTGCCAGCAGCTGGTCTCGTGATACGCAGTATTTT
TRBD2	TRBV20-1	TRBJ2-3	-	CSASPLAGVADTQYF	TGCAGTGCTAGCCCCCTAGCGGGAGTGGCAGATACGCAGTATTTT
-	TRBV4-1	TRBJ2-3	-	CASSQDITRGLRGAYLYF	TGCGCCAGCAGCCAAGATATTACGAGGGGGTTGAGAGGAGCATATCTGTATTTT
-	TRBV6-6	TRBJ2-3	-	CASSIEAIPSTDTQYF	TGTGCCAGCAGTATAGAAGCGATACCTAGCACAGATACGCAGTATTTT
-	TRBV12-3/TRBV12-4	TRBJ1-5	-	CASSPRDSNQPQHF	TGTGCCAGCAGTCCCCGGGACAGCAATCAGCCCCAGCATTTT
-	TRBV28	TRBJ2-5	-	CASSLVKAHETQYF	TGTGCCAGCAGTTTGGTTAAAGCCCACGAGACCCAGTACTTC
TRBD2	TRBV20-1	TRBJ2-1	few	CSAEAGVEGDEQFF	TGCAGTGCCGAAGCGGGAGTTGAGGGCGATGAGCAGTTCTTC
-	TRBV2	TRBJ1-1	-	CASSLDTNTEAFF	TGTGCCAGCAGTCTTGACACGAACACTGAAGCTTTCTTT
-	TRBV7-9	TRBJ1-1	few	CASSSSHTEAFF	TGTGCCAGCAGCTCCTCGCACACTGAAGCTTTCTTT
TRBD1	TRBV9	TRBJ1-6	-	CASSVEDRRTSPLHF	TGTGCCAGCAGCGTAGAGGACAGGCGAACTTCACCCCTCCACTTT
-	TRBV7-9	TRBJ2-5	-	CASSFYSQETQYF	TGTGCCAGCAGCTTTTACTCCCAAGAGACCCAGTACTTC
TRBD1	TRBV7-8	TRBJ1-5	-	CASSAPPGQHNQPQHF	TGTGCCAGCAGCGCACCACCGGGACAGCACAATCAGCCCCAGCATTTT
TRBD2	TRBV20-1	TRBJ2-1	-	CSARPRGREGYNEQFF	TGCAGTGCTAGACCCCGGGGGCGGGAGGGGTACAATGAGCAGTTCTTC
-	TRBV15	TRBJ2-2	-	CATSTFTGELFF	TGTGCCACCAGCACCTTCACCGGGGAGCTGTTTTTT
TRBD2	TRBV7-3	TRBJ2-2	-	CASSLKDKREGTSTGELFF	TGTGCCAGCAGCTTAAAGGATAAGCGGGAGGGGACTTCCACCGGGGAGCTGTTTTTT
-	TRBV7-9	TRBJ1-4	-	CASSFWGTNEKLFF	TGTGCCAGCAGCTTCTGGGGAACTAATGAAAAACTGTTTTTT
-	TRBV12-3/TRBV12-4	TRBJ2-6	-	CASRRSGATGANVLTF	TGTGCCAGCAGAAGATCGGGGGCCACTGGGGCCAACGTCCTGACTTTC
-	TRBV5-1	TRBJ2-3	-	CASSRRPDTQYF	TGCGCCAGCAGTCGGAGACCAGATACGCAGTATTTT
TRBD2	TRBV3-1	TRBJ2-1	-	CASSLSTSVSSYNEQFF	TGTGCCAGCAGCCTCTCGACTAGCGTAAGCTCCTACAATGAGCAGTTCTTC
-	TRBV7-8	TRBJ2-3	-	CASSPGTRATQYF	TGTGCCAGCAGCCCAGGGACCCGCGCTACGCAGTATTTT